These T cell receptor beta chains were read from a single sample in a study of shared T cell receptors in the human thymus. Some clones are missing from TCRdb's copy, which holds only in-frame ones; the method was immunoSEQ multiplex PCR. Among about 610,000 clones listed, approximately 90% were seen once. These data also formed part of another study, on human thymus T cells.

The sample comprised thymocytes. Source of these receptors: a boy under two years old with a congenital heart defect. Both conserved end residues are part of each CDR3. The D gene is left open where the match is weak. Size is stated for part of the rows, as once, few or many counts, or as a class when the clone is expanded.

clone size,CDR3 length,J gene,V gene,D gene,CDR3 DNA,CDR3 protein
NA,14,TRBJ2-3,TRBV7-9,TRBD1,TGTGCCAGCAGCCCCGACAGGGCGCATGATACGCAGTATTTT,CASSPDRAHDTQYF
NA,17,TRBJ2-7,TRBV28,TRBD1,TGTGCCAGCAGTTTATGGTACACCCTACAGGGGAACAACGAGCAGTACTTC,CASSLWYTLQGNNEQYF
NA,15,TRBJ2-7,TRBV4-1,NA,TGCGCCAGCAGTCCCCTTGGGCCCACCTCCTACGAGCAGTACTTC,CASSPLGPTSYEQYF
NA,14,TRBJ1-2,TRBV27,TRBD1,TGTGCCAGCACCGACCTACAGGGGGCGGGGGGCTACACCTTC,CASTDLQGAGGYTF
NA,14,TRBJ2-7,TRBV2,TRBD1,TGTGCCAGCAGGATCCGGGACAGGGCTTACGAGCAGTACTTC,CASRIRDRAYEQYF
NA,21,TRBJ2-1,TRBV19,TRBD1,TGTGCCAGTAGTATAGATCTGTCCCCTGGCCGACAGGGGGCAAGCTACAATGAGCAGTTCTTC,CASSIDLSPGRQGASYNEQFF
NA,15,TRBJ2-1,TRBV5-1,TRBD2,TGCGCCAGCAGGTCGGGACTAGCGACCTACAATGAGCAGTTCTTC,CASRSGLATYNEQFF
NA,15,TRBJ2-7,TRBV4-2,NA,TGTGCCAGCAGCTTCCGGACTCCGAGGGTCTACGAGCAGTACTTC,CASSFRTPRVYEQYF
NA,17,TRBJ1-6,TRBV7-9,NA,TGTGCCAGCAGCTCCCACCCCGGGGGGTATAGTAATTCACCCCTCCACTTT,CASSSHPGGYSNSPLHF
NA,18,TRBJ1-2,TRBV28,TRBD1,TGTGCCAGCAGTCCAATCTCCGGGACAGGGGATGTCAACTATGGCTACACCTTC,CASSPISGTGDVNYGYTF
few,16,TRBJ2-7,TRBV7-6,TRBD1,TGTGCCAGCAGCCCGGGAAACCGGGACAGGGGCCACGAGCAGTACTTC,CASSPGNRDRGHEQYF
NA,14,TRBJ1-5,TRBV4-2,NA,TGTGCCAGCAGCCAAAGGTCGGGGAGGCAGCCCCAGCATTTT,CASSQRSGRQPQHF
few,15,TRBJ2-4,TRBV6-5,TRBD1,TGTGCCAGCCGACACAGGGGGCGAGGCAAAAACATTCAGTACTTC,CASRHRGRGKNIQYF
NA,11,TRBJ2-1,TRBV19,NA,TGTGCCAGTAGCGTCTACAATGAGCAGTTCTTC,CASSVYNEQFF
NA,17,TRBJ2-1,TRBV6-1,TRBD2,TGTGCCAGCAGTGAATACCCTAGCGGGATGTCCCCCAATGAGCAGTTCTTC,CASSEYPSGMSPNEQFF
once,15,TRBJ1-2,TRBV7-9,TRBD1,TGTGCCAGCAGCTTTGACAGGGTAGTAGGCTATGGCTACACCTTC,CASSFDRVVGYGYTF
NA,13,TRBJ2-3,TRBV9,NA,TGTGCCAGCAGCGGTACTAGCACAGATACGCAGTATTTT,CASSGTSTDTQYF
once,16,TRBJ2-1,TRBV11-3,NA,TGTGCCAGCAGCATACACCCCCGGGGGTCCTACAATGAGCAGTTCTTC,CASSIHPRGSYNEQFF
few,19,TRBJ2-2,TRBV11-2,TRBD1,TGTGCCAGCAGCTTGGGGCCCGGGACAGGATTAGGGGACACCGGGGAGCTGTTTTTT,CASSLGPGTGLGDTGELFF
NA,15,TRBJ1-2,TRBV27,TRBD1,TGTGCCAGCATGGGACAGGGGACCCACGCCTATGGCTACACCTTC,CASMGQGTHAYGYTF
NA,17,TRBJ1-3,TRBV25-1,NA,TGTGCCAGCTCAAGGGGCACAGGTTACCGCTCTGGAAACCCCATATATTTT,CASSRGTGYRSGNPIYF
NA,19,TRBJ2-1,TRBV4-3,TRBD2,TGCGCCAGCAGCCAAGACCTGGCTAGCGGGAGGTCGGGAAACAATGAGCAGTTCTTC,CASSQDLASGRSGNNEQFF
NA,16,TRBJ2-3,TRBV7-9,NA,TGTGCCAGCAGCTTAGATACCGGGGGAGCGGGAGATACGCAGTATTTT,CASSLDTGGAGDTQYF
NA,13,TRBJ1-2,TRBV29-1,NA,TGCAGCGCCGTTCATGAGGGCCACTATGGCTACACCTTC,CSAVHEGHYGYTF
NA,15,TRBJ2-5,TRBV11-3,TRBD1,TGTGCCAGCAGCTTAGAAAGGGACAGGCAAGAGACCCAGTACTTC,CASSLERDRQETQYF
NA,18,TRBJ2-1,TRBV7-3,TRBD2,TGTGCCAGCAGTCCTGGGACTAGCGGGATTTTCGTCTACAATGAGCAGTTCTTC,CASSPGTSGIFVYNEQFF
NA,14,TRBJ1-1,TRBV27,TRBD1,TGTGCCAGCAGAGTCGGGACAGGGCCCACTGAAGCTTTCTTT,CASRVGTGPTEAFF
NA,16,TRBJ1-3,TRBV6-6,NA,TGTGCCAGCAGCCCTCGGGTTAGAGCGGAAGGAAACACCATATATTTT,CASSPRVRAEGNTIYF
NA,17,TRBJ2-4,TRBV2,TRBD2,TGTGCCAGCAGGCCGGGACTAGCGGGCCGGGGGAAAAACATTCAGTACTTC,CASRPGLAGRGKNIQYF
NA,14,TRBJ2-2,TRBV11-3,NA,TGTGCCAGCAGCTCCCTGCAGGGTCCCGGGGAGCTGTTTTTT,CASSSLQGPGELFF
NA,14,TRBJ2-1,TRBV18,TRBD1,TGTGCCAGCTCACCGTTGACAGGGTATCTTGAGCAGTTCTTC,CASSPLTGYLEQFF
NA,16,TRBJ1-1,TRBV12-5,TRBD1,TGTGCTAGTGGTTCGGGGACAGGGGGCCCGAACACTGAAGCTTTCTTT,CASGSGTGGPNTEAFF
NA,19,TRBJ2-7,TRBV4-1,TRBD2,TGCGCCAGCAGCCCCAACGCGGAACTAGCGGGAGGAGGCTCCTACGAGCAGTACTTC,CASSPNAELAGGGSYEQYF
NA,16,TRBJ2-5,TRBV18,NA,TGTGCCAGCTCACCACGAAAAAAGCCAGGGCAAGAGACCCAGTACTTC,CASSPRKKPGQETQYF
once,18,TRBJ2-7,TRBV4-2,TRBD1,TGTGCCAGCAGCCAAGCGCATAACGGACCAGGGGGCATCTACGAGCAGTACTTC,CASSQAHNGPGGIYEQYF
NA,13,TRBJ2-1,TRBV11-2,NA,TGTGCCAGCAGCTTAGGAGAGGGATCTGAGCAGTTCTTC,CASSLGEGSEQFF
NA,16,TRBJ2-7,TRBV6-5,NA,TGTGCCAGCAGTTCGCACCCCAGGGCATACTCCTACGAGCAGTACTTC,CASSSHPRAYSYEQYF
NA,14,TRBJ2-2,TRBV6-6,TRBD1,TGTGCCAGCAGCTTCGACAGGGCCGGCGGGGAGCTGTTTTTT,CASSFDRAGGELFF
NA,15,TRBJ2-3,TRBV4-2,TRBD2,TGTGCCAGCACCGGACTAGCGGGACCCACAGATACGCAGTATTTT,CASTGLAGPTDTQYF
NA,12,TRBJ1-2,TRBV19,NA,TGTGCCAGTAGTCCCACCGGGGGGGGCTACACCTTC,CASSPTGGGYTF
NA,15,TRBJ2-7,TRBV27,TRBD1,TGTGCCAGCAGTCCCGGACAGGAACTGTCCTACGAGCAGTACTTC,CASSPGQELSYEQYF
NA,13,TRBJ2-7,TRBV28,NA,TGTGCCAGCAGTTTGACCCCAGGCTCAGAGCAGTACTTC,CASSLTPGSEQYF
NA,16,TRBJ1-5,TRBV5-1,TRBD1,TGCGCCAGCAGCTTGGGTACAGGGGACAGCAATCAGCCCCAGCATTTT,CASSLGTGDSNQPQHF
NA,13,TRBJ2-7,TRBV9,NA,TGTGCCAGCAGCGGCGATGGACTATCCGAGCAGTACTTC,CASSGDGLSEQYF
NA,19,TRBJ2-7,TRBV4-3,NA,TGCGCCAGCAGCCAACTGGGGGGGCGCGGGGAAAAATCTCCTGGCGAGCAGTACTTC,CASSQLGGRGEKSPGEQYF
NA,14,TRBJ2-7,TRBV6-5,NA,TGTGCCAGCAGTTATTTTTTGGGCGCCTACGAGCAGTACTTC,CASSYFLGAYEQYF
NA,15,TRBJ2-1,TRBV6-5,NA,TGTGCCAGCAGTTACCTAGGCCCCTTTTACAATGAGCAGTTCTTC,CASSYLGPFYNEQFF
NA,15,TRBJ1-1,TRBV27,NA,TGTGCCAGCAGAAAACGAAGGGGGACGTTCACTGAAGCTTTCTTT,CASRKRRGTFTEAFF
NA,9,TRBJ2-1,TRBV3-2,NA,TGTGCCAGCAGCCAGACTCAGTTCTTC,CASSQTQFF
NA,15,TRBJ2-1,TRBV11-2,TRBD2,TGTGCCAGCAGCTTACGGGCTAGCGGGAGCTATGAGCAGTTCTTC,CASSLRASGSYEQFF
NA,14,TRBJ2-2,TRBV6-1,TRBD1,TGTGCCAGCAGACTCACAGGGGTCACCGGGGAGCTGTTTTTT,CASRLTGVTGELFF
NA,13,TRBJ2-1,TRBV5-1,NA,TGCGCCAGCAGTTCAGGCTACCGAAATGAGCAGTTCTTC,CASSSGYRNEQFF
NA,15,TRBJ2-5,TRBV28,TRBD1,TGTGCCAGCAGTTCAGGACAGGAAATACAAGAGACCCAGTACTTC,CASSSGQEIQETQYF